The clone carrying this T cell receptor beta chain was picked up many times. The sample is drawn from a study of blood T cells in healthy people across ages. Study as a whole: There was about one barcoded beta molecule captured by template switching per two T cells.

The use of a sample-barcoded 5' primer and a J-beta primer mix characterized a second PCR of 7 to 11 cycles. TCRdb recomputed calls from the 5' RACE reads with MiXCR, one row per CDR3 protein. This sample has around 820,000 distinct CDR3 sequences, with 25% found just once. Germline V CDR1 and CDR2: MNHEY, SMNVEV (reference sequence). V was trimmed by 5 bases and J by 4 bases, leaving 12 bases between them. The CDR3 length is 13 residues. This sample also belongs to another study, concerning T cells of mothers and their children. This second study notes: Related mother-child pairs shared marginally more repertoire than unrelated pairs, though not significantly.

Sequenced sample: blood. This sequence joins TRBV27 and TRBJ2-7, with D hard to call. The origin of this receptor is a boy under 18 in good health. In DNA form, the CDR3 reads TGTGCCAGCAGTCCCTCCGGCGGTTACGAGCAGTACTTC. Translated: CASSPSGGYEQYF.